These T cell receptor beta chains were read from a single sample in a study of OX40 agonist ivuxolimab in advanced cancers. TCRdb's copy holds only in-frame clones and misses some; the assay was immunoSEQ multiplex PCR. The sample includes some 46,000 clones, about 93% of them seen just once. The material was CD4+ or CD8+ T cells sorted from blood, obtained in a trial of the OX40 agonist ivuxolimab. The receptors originated from an adult with an advanced solid tumor such as melanoma, head and neck, liver or kidney cancer. CDR3s include the opening cysteine and the closing phenylalanine or tryptophan. D genes are given only for firm matches. Clone size is stated in some rows and not others, as once, few, many or a class when expanded.

>NA|TRBV6-1|TRBJ2-7|TRBD1
CASSENRDSTYEQYF
TGTGCCAGCAGTGAAAACCGGGACAGCACCTACGAGCAGTACTTC
>NA|TRBV5-6|TRBJ2-5|NA
CASSLDVYGETQYF
TGTGCCAGCAGCTTGGATGTGTACGGGGAGACCCAGTACTTC
>NA|TRBV7-8|TRBJ2-1|NA
CASSLFRIAANEQFF
TGTGCCAGCAGCTTATTTCGAATAGCGGCCAATGAGCAGTTCTTC
>NA|TRBV28|TRBJ1-2|NA
CASSPLGARNYGYTF
TGTGCCAGCAGCCCCCTAGGGGCGAGGAACTATGGCTACACCTTC
>NA|TRBV29-1|TRBJ2-1|TRBD2
CSAPGLASSYNEQFF
TGCAGCGCCCCGGGACTAGCGAGCTCCTACAATGAGCAGTTCTTC
>NA|TRBV2|TRBJ2-7|TRBD1
CASSLQTGTGGFEQYF
TGTGCCAGCAGTTTACAGACCGGGACAGGGGGATTTGAGCAGTACTTC
>NA|TRBV6-1|TRBJ2-7|NA
CASSERWGYEQYF
TGTGCCAGCAGTGAAAGGTGGGGCTACGAGCAGTACTTC
>NA|TRBV9|TRBJ2-1|NA
CASSVALGDEQFF
TGTGCCAGCAGCGTAGCGTTAGGGGATGAGCAGTTCTTC
>once|TRBV13|TRBJ2-7|TRBD2
CASSLSPSGNYEQYF
TGTGCCAGCAGCTTATCCCCTAGCGGGAATTACGAGCAGTACTTC
>NA|TRBV21-1|TRBJ2-4|NA
CASSKRVRDREVFGKNIQYF
TGTGCCAGCAGCAAACGGGTCAGGGACAGGGAGGTTTTTGGCAAAAACATTCAGTACTTC
>NA|TRBV5-1|TRBJ2-1|TRBD2
CASSLGLGGPNEQFF
TGCGCCAGCAGCTTGGGATTGGGAGGGCCGAATGAGCAGTTCTTC
>NA|TRBV4-2|TRBJ1-2|TRBD1
CASSQEVLQGNGYTF
TGTGCCAGCAGCCAAGAAGTGTTACAGGGGAATGGCTACACCTTC
>NA|TRBV27|TRBJ2-2|TRBD1
CASSLSGQGNTGELFF
TGTGCCAGCAGTTTATCGGGACAGGGGAACACCGGGGAGCTGTTTTTT
>NA|TRBV9|TRBJ2-1|TRBD1
CASSAGQNYNEQFF
TGTGCCAGCAGCGCGGGACAGAACTACAATGAGCAGTTCTTC
>NA|TRBV2|TRBJ2-7|NA
CASSGRETYEQYF
TGTGCCAGCAGTGGTAGGGAAACGTACGAGCAGTACTTC
>NA|TRBV5-4|TRBJ1-1|NA
CASRSNTEAFF
TGTGCCAGCAGGTCGAACACTGAAGCTTTCTTT
>NA|TRBV6-5|TRBJ2-7|TRBD2
CASTGLAGGRYEQYF
TGTGCCAGCACCGGACTAGCGGGAGGGAGATACGAGCAGTACTTC
>NA|TRBV9|TRBJ2-3|TRBD2
CASTVSGSWADTQYF
TGTGCCAGCACGGTTAGCGGGAGCTGGGCAGATACGCAGTATTTT
>NA|TRBV9|TRBJ2-1|TRBD2
CASSVRTSGESSYNEQFF
TGTGCCAGCAGCGTAAGGACTAGCGGGGAGAGCTCCTACAATGAGCAGTTCTTC
>NA|TRBV7-8|TRBJ2-5|NA
CASSTPSGEETQYF
TGTGCCAGCAGCACCCCCTCGGGAGAGGAGACCCAGTACTTC
>NA|TRBV9|TRBJ2-3|NA
CASRGGQSTDTQYF
TGTGCCAGCAGAGGGGGACAAAGCACAGATACGCAGTATTTT
>NA|TRBV6-1|TRBJ2-7|TRBD1
CASMLGQLAYEQYF
TGTGCCAGCATGTTGGGACAGTTGGCCTACGAGCAGTACTTC
>NA|TRBV27|TRBJ1-5|NA
CASSTTSQPQHF
TGTGCCAGCAGTACGACCAGCCAGCCCCAGCATTTT
>once|TRBV2|TRBJ2-2|TRBD2
CASAGDNTGELFF
TGTGCCAGCGCGGGAGACAACACCGGGGAGCTGTTTTTT
>NA|TRBV7-9|TRBJ2-1|NA
CASKEDSYNEQFF
TGTGCCAGCAAGGAGGACTCCTACAATGAGCAGTTCTTC
>NA|TRBV30|TRBJ1-1|NA
CAGTPGEGTEAFF
TGTGCCGGGACCCCAGGGGAGGGCACTGAAGCTTTCTTT
>NA|TRBV5-1|TRBJ2-7|TRBD2
CASSLDPSGSYEQYF
TGCGCCAGCAGTTTGGATCCTAGCGGCTCCTACGAGCAGTACTTC
>NA|TRBV4-1|TRBJ2-1|TRBD2
CASSQVAGGSYEQFF
TGCGCCAGCAGCCAAGTAGCGGGAGGGTCATATGAGCAGTTCTTC
>NA|TRBV7-2|TRBJ2-2|TRBD2
CASSGLASFGELFF
TGTGCCAGCAGTGGACTAGCGTCGTTCGGGGAGCTGTTTTTT
>NA|TRBV11-1|TRBJ2-1|NA
CASSYFRGGDEQFF
TGTGCCAGCAGCTACTTCCGAGGCGGTGATGAGCAGTTCTTC
>NA|TRBV7-6|TRBJ2-3|TRBD2
CASSLTRLAGVTDTQYF
TGTGCCAGCAGCCTCACACGACTAGCGGGAGTAACAGATACGCAGTATTTT
>NA|TRBV7-2|TRBJ2-3|NA
CASSSSLAKGYTDTQYF
TGTGCCAGCAGCTCCTCCCTGGCGAAGGGGTACACAGATACGCAGTATTTT
>NA|TRBV29-1|TRBJ2-7|NA
CSAGGGKYEQYF
TGCAGCGCCGGGGGTGGAAAATACGAGCAGTACTTC
>NA|TRBV4-3|TRBJ2-5|TRBD2
CASSQVRTSGRETQYF
TGCGCCAGCAGCCAAGTTAGGACTAGCGGGAGAGAGACCCAGTACTTC
>NA|TRBV4-3|TRBJ1-1|NA
CASRPGPLVTEAFF
TGCGCCAGCAGACCGGGCCCCTTGGTCACTGAAGCTTTCTTT
>NA|TRBV9|TRBJ2-7|TRBD2
CASSVAGGPYEQYF
TGTGCCAGCAGCGTAGCGGGAGGGCCGTACGAGCAGTACTTC
>once|TRBV6-1|TRBJ1-3|NA
CASSERGSGNTIYF
TGTGCCAGCAGTGAACGGGGCTCTGGAAACACCATATATTTT
>NA|TRBV6-5|TRBJ2-1|NA
CASSTGPWGEQFF
TGTGCCAGCAGTACGGGACCCTGGGGGGAGCAGTTCTTC